The next 7 T cell receptor beta chains were all read from a single sample in a study of cytomegalovirus exposure and HLA in healthy donors (dated by TCRdb to the late 2010s). Libraries came from the immunoSEQ multiplex PCR assay. What TCRdb holds here is the immuneACCESS table cut down to in-frame rearrangements. Part of the clones is not present; checked against another copy, under half of the missing clones reflect an unresolved V gene, and the others are unexplained. A total of some 120,000 clones appear in this sample, 89% of them only once. In total, the top ten clones hold 1% to 1.4% of the sample. The sequencing input was PBMCs. Source of these receptors: a woman aged 18-29 years in good health and CMV-seronegative.

This chain links TRBV6-1 with TRBJ2-1; TRBD2 matches at 8 bases. V gave up 7 bases and J gave up 7 bases; unmatched junction bases: 9. Per the germline V gene, CDR1 is MNHNS and CDR2 is SASEGT. This CDR3 spans 14 amino acids. CDR3 loop: CASIRGGARNEQFF. Written as DNA, the CDR3 is TGTGCCAGCATTCGGGGGGGGGCGCGGAATGAGCAGTTCTTC.

The chain couples TRBV2 to TRBJ2-1, with a weak D call TRBD1 (6 bases). The V end was cut by 8 bases, the J end by 4 bases, with 12 bases between. CDR1 and CDR2 (germline): SNHLY, FYNNEI. CDR3 length equals 13 residues. CDR3 region: CASWTDQYNEQFF. The CDR3 DNA sequence: TGTGCCAGCTGGACAGACCAATACAATGAGCAGTTCTTC. The full variable domain, rest sourced from reference TRBV2 and TRBJ2-1, is EPEVTQTPSHQVTQMGQEVILRCVPISNHLYFYWYRQILGQKVEFLVSFYNNEISEKSEIFDDQFSVERPDGSNFTLKIRSTKLEDSAMYFCASWTDQYNEQFFGPGTRLTVL.

The gene calls are TRBV10-2 and TRBJ1-5; a weak D match, TRBD1 (6 bases). Germline values: CDR1 WSHSY, CDR2 SAAADI. The CDR3 is made up of 14 amino acids. Trimming cost V 0 bases and J 7 bases, with 10 bases left between them. The CDR3 loop is CASSESHRAQPQHF. In DNA form, the CDR3 reads TGCGCCAGCAGTGAGTCCCACAGGGCCCAGCCCCAGCATTTT.

The V call is TRBV28, the J call TRBJ1-2; D gene ambiguous. Germline lookup yields CDR1 MDHEN and CDR2 SYDVKM. The CDR3 totals 12 residues. The V end was cut by 6 bases, the J end by 6 bases, with 11 bases between. For the CDR3, the DNA is TGTGCCAGCAGCTCCCACGGGGATGGCTACACCTTC. It translates to CASSSHGDGYTF.

This clone has only a few counts. This specimen includes other DNA sequences encoding the same CDR3. V is TRBV5-1 and J is TRBJ1-1, with D unresolved. This CDR3 is built from 13 residues. V was clipped by 4 bases and J by 1 base, with 8 bases between them. The germline CDR1 and CDR2 sequences are SGHRS and YFSETQ. CDR3 amino acids: CASSLAGNTEAFF. The DNA for the CDR3 is TGCGCCAGCAGCCTGGCGGGGAACACTGAAGCTTTCTTT.

The chain links TRBV4-3 to TRBJ2-7; TRBD2 matches at 11 bases. The V segment lost 3 bases and the J segment 3 bases; nucleotides outside the gene matches: 7. The CDR3 consists of 16 residues. Germline V lookup: CDR1 LGHNA, CDR2 YSLEER. CDR3 coding DNA: TGCGCCAGCAGCCAGGAACTCCTAGCGGGAGGCTACGAGCAGTACTTC. This gives the protein CASSQELLAGGYEQYF.

The chain couples TRBV7-9 to TRBJ2-3; TRBD1 agrees at 8 bases. From germline, CDR1 is SEHNR and CDR2 FQNEAQ (reference sequence). CDR3 length: 15 residues. The V and J ends lost 0 bases and 1 base, in that order; junction bases with no gene match: 0. The CDR3 DNA sequence: TGTGCCAGCAGCTTAGCGACAGGGGGCACAGATACGCAGTATTTT. Amino acid sequence: CASSLATGGTDTQYF.